This T cell receptor (beta chain) was observed in a study of blood T cell repertoires in COVID-19. Looked up from germline, CDR1 is MNHNY and CDR2 is SVGAGI (reference sequence). This CDR3 comprises 16 residues. V lost 3 bases, J lost 4 bases, and 6 bases stayed unmatched. Original methodology: Estimates of nucleated cell counts were drawn from the amplification of reference gene primers. Measured with immunoSEQ multiplex PCR; TCRdb has only the in-frame clones, and not every one. V and J calls and clone size are as listed in that table; D and trimming were resolved from the DNA. The sample records roughly 120,000 clones, roughly 80% being singletons.

The chain is built from TRBV6-6 and TRBJ2-2; TRBD2 matches 9 bases. The sample comprised peripheral blood. The sequence was obtained from a man aged 80 or over with COVID-19, enrolled during active disease. The CDR3 bases are TGTGCCAGCAGTTATCCGGCGGGAGGGATCACCGGGGAGCTGTTTTTT. This sequence encodes CASSYPAGGITGELFF.